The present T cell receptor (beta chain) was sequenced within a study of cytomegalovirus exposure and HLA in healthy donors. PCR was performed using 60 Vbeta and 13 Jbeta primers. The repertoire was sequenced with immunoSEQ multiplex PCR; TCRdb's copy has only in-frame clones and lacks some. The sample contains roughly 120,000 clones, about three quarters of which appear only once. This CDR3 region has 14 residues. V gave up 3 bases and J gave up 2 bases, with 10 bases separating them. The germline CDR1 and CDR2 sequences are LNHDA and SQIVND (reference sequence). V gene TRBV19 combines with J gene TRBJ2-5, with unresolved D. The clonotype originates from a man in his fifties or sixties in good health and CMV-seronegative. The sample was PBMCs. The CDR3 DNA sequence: TGTGCCAGTAGTATGGTGGCCAGACAAGAGACCCAGTACTTC. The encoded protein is CASSMVARQETQYF.